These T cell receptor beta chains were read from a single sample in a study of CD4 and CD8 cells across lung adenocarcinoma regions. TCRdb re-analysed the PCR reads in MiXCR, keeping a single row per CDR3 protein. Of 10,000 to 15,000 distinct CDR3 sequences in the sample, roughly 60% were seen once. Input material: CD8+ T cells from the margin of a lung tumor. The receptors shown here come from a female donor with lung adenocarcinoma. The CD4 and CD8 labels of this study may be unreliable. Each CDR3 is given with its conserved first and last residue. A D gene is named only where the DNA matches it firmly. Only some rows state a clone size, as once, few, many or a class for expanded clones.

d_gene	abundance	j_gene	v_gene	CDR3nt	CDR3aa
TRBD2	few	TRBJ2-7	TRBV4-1	TGCGCCAGCAGCCATAGGGGGCGGGGGGGGGTCTACGAGCAGTACTTC	CASSHRGRGGVYEQYF
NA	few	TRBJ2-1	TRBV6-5	TGTGCCAGCAGTTACTCCGGGACAGAGCAGTTCTTC	CASSYSGTEQFF
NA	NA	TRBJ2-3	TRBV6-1	TGTGCCAGCAGTCCTACGGGGCACCCAGCCACAGATACGCAGTATTTT	CASSPTGHPATDTQYF
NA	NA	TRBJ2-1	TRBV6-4	TGTGCCAGCAGCGATTCCGGGGGTCACAATGAGCAGTTCTTC	CASSDSGGHNEQFF
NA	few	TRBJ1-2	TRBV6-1	TGTGCCAGCAGTGAAGCGCGGCAGGGGTATGGGTATGGCTACACCTTC	CASSEARQGYGYGYTF
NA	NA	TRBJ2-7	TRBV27	TGTGCGGGCAGTGGGGGGGGCCTCACAGAGACGCAGTACTTC	CAGSGGGLTETQYF
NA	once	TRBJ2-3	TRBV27	TGTGCCAGCAGGGTGCGGGGATTCAAAGATACGCAGTATTTC	CASRVRGFKDTQYF
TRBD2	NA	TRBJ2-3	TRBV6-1	TGTGCCAGCAGTGAAAGGGCGCGTAGCGGGAGGGCAGATACGCAGTATTTT	CASSERARSGRADTQYF
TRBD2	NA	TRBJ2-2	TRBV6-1	TGTGCCAGCAGGTCTAGCGGGAGGTCCACCGGGGAGCTGTTTTTT	CASRSSGRSTGELFF
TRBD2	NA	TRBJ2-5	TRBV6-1	TGTGCCAGCGGGGGTAGCGGGGACCGAGACCCAGATACGCAGTACTTC	CASGGSGDRDPDTQYF
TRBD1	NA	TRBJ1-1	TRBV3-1	TGTGCCAGCAGCCAGAGACAGGGGAACACTGAAGCTTTCTTT	CASSQRQGNTEAFF
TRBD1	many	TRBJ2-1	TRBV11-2	TGTGCCAGCAGCTTAGAGCGGACAGGGGGCAATGAGCAGTTCTTC	CASSLERTGGNEQFF
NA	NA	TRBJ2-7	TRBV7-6	TGTGCCAGCAGCCCTGGGGGGGGGGGCGGCACAGACACGCAGTACTTC	CASSPGGGGGTDTQYF
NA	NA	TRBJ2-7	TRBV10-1	TGCGCCAGCAGTGAGTCAATCCCCGGGTTCCACGAGCAGTACTTC	CASSESIPGFHEQYF
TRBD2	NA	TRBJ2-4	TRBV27	TGTGCCAGCAGTTTAAGAGCGGGGAGGGAGAACATTCAGTACTTC	CASSLRAGRENIQYF
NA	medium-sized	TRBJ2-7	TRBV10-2	TGCGCCAGCAGGCATAGCTACGAGCAGTACTTC	CASRHSYEQYF
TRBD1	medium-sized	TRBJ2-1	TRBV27	TGTGCCAGCAGTTTATTTTTAGGGACAGGGGCTGTCGAGCAGTTCTTC	CASSLFLGTGAVEQFF
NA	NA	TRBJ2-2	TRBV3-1	TGTGCCAGCAGCCAAGAGTCTCACACCGGGGAGCTGTTTTTT	CASSQESHTGELFF
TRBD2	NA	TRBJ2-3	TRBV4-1	TGCGCCAGCAGCCAAGCCCTGGGAGCGGGGGGATCCACAGATACGCAGTATTTT	CASSQALGAGGSTDTQYF
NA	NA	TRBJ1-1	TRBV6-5	TGTGCCAGCAGTAACATCTGGGCGGGAATGAACACTGAAGCTTTCTTT	CASSNIWAGMNTEAFF
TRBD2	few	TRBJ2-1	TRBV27	TGTGCCAGCAGTTTTTTCGGGAGGGGAGGGTCGCAGTTCTTC	CASSFFGRGGSQFF
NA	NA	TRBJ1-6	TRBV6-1	TGTGCCAGCAGTGAAGCGCGGGGACTGAATTCACCCCTCCACTTT	CASSEARGLNSPLHF
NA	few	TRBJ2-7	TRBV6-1	TGTGCCAGCACTATGACTGGGCCCTACGAGCAGTACTTC	CASTMTGPYEQYF
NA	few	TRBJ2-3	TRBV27	TGTGCGGGCAGTGGGGGCGGGGTCCCAGAGACGCAGTATTTT	CAGSGGGVPETQYF
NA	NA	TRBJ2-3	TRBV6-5	TGTGCCAGCAGTTACTCTGGGCGCCTAGGGACAGATACGCAGTATTTT	CASSYSGRLGTDTQYF
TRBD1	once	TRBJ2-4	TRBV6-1	TGTGCGAGCAGTCCTAGGGGGCTGCGAGCCAAAGATATGCAGTACTTC	CASSPRGLRAKDMQYF
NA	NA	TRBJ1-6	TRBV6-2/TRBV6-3	TGTGCCAGCAGTTACCGGGGGGATAATTCACCCCTCCACTTT	CASSYRGDNSPLHF
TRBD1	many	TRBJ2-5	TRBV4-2	TGTGCCAGCAGCCCCGCGACAGGGGGAGCTCAAGAGACCCAGTACTTC	CASSPATGGAQETQYF
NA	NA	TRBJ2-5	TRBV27	TGTGCCGGGATCGGGGGCCGGTACCAAGAGACCCAGTACTTC	CAGIGGRYQETQYF
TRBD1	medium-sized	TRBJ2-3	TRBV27	TGTGCCAGCAGTTTAAGCAGAGGGACAGAAACTAGCACAGATACGCAGTATTTT	CASSLSRGTETSTDTQYF
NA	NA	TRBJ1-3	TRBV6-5	TGTGCCAGCAGTTACTCTTCCAGCGACTCTGGAAACACCATATATTTT	CASSYSSSDSGNTIYF
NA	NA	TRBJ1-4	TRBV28	TGTGCCAGCTCCTTGAGAGGTGAAAAACTGTTTTTT	CASSLRGEKLFF
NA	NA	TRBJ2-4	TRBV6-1	TGTGCCAGCAGTGAAGAGGTCTTGGAGGGACGAGACATTCAGTACTTC	CASSEEVLEGRDIQYF
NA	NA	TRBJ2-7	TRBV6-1	TGTGCCAGCAGCCTCCCCGCTGTTAGCACAGATACGCAGTACTTC	CASSLPAVSTDTQYF
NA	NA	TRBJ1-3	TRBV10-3	TGTGCCATCAGTTCACCGGGACATAGCTCTGGAAACACCATATATTTT	CAISSPGHSSGNTIYF
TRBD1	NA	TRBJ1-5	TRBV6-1	TGTGCCAGCAGTGAAAATCCGGGACAGGGCAATCAGCCCCAGCATTTT	CASSENPGQGNQPQHF
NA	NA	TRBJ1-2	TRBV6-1	TGTGCCAGCAGAACAGGGCCCGTCTCGGGCTACACCTTC	CASRTGPVSGYTF
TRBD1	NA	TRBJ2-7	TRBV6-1	TGTGCCAGCAAACGGGACAGGGACCCCTCCTACGAGCAGTACTTC	CASKRDRDPSYEQYF
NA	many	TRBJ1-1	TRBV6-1	TGTGCCAGCACCATAACAGGGAACACTGAAGCTTTCTTT	CASTITGNTEAFF
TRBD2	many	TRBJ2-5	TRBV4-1	TGCGCCAGCAGCACGACTAGCGGGGGGGCCGGTTGGGGGGAGACCCAGTACTTC	CASSTTSGGAGWGETQYF
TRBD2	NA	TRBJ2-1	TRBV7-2	TGTGCCAGCAGCTCAGCCGGGACTAGATCATACAATGAGCGGTTCTTC	CASSSAGTRSYNERFF
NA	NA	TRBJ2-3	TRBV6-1	TGTGCCAGCTCAAAGGACAGCCCGGGGGATACGCAGTATTTT	CASSKDSPGDTQYF
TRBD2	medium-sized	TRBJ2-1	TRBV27	TGTGCCAGCAGTTTTTCAGCGGGGGATAATCCGGGTGAGCAGTTCTTC	CASSFSAGDNPGEQFF
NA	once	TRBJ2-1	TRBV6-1	TGTGCCAGCAGTCAGAGCTCCTACGAGCAGTTCTTC	CASSQSSYEQFF
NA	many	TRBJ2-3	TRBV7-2	TGTGCCAGCAGCCCAGGGGTACTCACAGATACGCAGTATTTT	CASSPGVLTDTQYF
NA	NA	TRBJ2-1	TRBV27	TGTGCCAGCAGCAAAATCCCAGGGGCTGAGCAGTTCTTT	CASSKIPGAEQFF
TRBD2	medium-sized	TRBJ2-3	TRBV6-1	TGTGCCAGCAGGCCCGGTGTAGCGGGGACAGATACGCAGTATTTT	CASRPGVAGTDTQYF
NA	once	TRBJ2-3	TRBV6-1	TGTGCCAGCAGTGCTTTGGGAGATACGCAGTATTTT	CASSALGDTQYF
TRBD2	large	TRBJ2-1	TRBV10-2	TGCGCCAGCAGCTTGTCTAGCGGGGATTACAATGAGCAGTTCTTC	CASSLSSGDYNEQFF
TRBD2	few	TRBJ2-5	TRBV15	TGTGCCACCAGCAGAAACCGACAAGTGGGAGGGGAGACCCAGTACTTC	CATSRNRQVGGETQYF
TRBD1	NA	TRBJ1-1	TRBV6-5	TGTGCCAGCAGTTACCCGGGGACAGGGTCCCCTGAAGCTTTCTTT	CASSYPGTGSPEAFF
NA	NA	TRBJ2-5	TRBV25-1	TGTGCCAGCAGGGGATACGGGGGCCGGGGATCAGATACGCAGTACTTC	CASRGYGGRGSDTQYF
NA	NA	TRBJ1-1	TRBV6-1	TGTGCCAGCACGGCAGGGCCAGCGAACACTGAAGCTTTCTTT	CASTAGPANTEAFF
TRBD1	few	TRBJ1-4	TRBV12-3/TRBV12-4	TGTGCCAGCAGTCCAAGACCCGGACAGGGTGTAAAACTGTTTTTT	CASSPRPGQGVKLFF
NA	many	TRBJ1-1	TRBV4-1	TGCGCCAGCAGCCAAGATTTACAGGACACTGAAGCTTTCTTT	CASSQDLQDTEAFF